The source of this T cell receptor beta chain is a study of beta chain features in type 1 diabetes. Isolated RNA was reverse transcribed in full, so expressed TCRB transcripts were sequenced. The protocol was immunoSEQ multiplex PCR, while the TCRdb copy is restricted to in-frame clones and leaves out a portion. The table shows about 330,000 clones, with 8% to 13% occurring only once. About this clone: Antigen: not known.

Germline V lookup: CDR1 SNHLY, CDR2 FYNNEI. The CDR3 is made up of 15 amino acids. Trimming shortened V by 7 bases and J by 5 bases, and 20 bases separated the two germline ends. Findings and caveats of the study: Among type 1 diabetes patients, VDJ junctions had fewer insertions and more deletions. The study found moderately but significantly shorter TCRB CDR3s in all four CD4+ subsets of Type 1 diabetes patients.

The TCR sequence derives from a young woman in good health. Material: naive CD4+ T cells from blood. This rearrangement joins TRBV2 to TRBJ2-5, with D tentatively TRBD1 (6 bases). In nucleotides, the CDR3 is TGTGCCAGCATCCTCTCTTACAGGGAGATGGAGACCCAGTACTTC. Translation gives CASILSYREMETQYF.